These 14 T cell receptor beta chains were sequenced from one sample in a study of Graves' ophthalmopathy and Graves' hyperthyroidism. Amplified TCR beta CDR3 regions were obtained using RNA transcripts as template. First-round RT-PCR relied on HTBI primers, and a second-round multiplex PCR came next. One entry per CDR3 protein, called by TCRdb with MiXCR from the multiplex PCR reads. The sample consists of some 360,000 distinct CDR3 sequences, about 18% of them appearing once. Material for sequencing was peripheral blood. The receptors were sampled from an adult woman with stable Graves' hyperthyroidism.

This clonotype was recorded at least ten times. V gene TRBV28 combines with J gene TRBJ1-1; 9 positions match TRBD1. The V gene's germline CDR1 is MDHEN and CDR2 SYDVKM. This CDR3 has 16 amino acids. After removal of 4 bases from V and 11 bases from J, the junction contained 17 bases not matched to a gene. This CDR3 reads CASSYPAPYRGRPAFF. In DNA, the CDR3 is TGTGCCAGCAGTTACCCCGCCCCATACAGGGGGCGCCCGGCTTTCTTT.

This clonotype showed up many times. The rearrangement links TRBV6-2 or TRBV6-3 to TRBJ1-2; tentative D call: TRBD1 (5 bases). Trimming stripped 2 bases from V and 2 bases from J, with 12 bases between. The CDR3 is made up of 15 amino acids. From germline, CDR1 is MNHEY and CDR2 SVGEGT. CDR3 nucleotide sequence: TGTGCCAGCAGTTACGGGAACAGGTTCAACTATGGCTACACCTTC. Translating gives CASSYGNRFNYGYTF.

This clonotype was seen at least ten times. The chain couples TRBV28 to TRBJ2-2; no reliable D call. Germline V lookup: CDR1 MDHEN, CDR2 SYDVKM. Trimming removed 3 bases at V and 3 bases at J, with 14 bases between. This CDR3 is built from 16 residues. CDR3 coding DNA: TGTGCCAGCAGTTTTTCTTACCAAGGCCACACCGGGGAGCTGTTTTTT. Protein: CASSFSYQGHTGELFF.

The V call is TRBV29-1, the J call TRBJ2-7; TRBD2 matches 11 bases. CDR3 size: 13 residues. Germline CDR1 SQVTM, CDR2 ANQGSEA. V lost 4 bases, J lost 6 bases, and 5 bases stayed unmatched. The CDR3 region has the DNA TGCAGCGTTGTACCTAGCGGGAGGAGCGAGCAGTACTTC. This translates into CSVVPSGRSEQYF.

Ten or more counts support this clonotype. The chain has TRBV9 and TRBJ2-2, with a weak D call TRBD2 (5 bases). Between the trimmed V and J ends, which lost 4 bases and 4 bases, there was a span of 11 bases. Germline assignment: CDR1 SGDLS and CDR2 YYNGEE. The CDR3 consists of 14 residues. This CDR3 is CASSPIGITGELFF. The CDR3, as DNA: TGTGCCAGCAGCCCAATCGGGATCACCGGGGAGCTGTTTTTT. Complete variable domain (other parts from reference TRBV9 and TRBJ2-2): DSGVTQTPKHLITATGQRVTLRCSPRSGDLSVYWYQQSLDQGLQFLIQYYNGEERAKGNILERFSAQQFPDLHSELNLSSLELGDSALYFCASSPIGITGELFFGEGSRLTVL.

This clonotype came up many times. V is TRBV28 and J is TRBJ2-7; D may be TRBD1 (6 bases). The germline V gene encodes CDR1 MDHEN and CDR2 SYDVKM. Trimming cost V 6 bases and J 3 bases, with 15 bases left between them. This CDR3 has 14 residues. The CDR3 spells CASRQGRYYYEQYF. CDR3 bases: TGTGCCAGCAGGCAGGGGCGATACTACTACGAGCAGTACTTC.

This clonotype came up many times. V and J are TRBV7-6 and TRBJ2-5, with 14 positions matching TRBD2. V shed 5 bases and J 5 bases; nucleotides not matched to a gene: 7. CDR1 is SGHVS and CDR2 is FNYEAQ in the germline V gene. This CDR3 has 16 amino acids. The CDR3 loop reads CASSPGTSGSGETQYF. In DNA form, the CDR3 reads TGTGCCAGCAGCCCGGGGACTAGCGGGAGTGGGGAGACCCAGTACTTC.

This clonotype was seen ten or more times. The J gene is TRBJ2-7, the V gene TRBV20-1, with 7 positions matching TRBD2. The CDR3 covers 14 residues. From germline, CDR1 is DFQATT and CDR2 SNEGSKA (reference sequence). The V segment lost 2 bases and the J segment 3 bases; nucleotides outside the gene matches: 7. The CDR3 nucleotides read TGCAGTGCTAGACCCGGGGAGGGGAGCTACGAGCAGTACTTC. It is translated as CSARPGEGSYEQYF.

The CDR3 bases are TGTGCCAGCAGTTTTAATCTGGACGGGTTGGGACAGGGGGAGTTCGATGGCTACACCTTC. Amino acids: CASSFNLDGLGQGEFDGYTF. This rearrangement joins TRBV25-1 to TRBJ1-2; 11 positions agree with TRBD1. The CDR3 extends over 20 amino acids. The trim removed 5 bases at V and 6 bases at J, leaving 23 bases unmatched. The germline gives CDR1 MGHDK, CDR2 SYGVNS.

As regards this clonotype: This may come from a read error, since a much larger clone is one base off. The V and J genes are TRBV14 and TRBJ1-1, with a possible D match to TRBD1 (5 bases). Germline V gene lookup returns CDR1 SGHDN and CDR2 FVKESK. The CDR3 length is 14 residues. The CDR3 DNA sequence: TGTGCCAGCAGCCAAGTGAGCAGGGAGATTGAAGCTTGCTTT. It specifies CASSQVSREIEACF.

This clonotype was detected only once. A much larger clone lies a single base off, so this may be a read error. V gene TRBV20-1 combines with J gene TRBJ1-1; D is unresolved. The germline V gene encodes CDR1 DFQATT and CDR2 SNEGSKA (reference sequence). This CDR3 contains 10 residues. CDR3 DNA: TGCAGTGCTAGGACGGAAGGAGCTTGCTTT. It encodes CSARTEGACF.

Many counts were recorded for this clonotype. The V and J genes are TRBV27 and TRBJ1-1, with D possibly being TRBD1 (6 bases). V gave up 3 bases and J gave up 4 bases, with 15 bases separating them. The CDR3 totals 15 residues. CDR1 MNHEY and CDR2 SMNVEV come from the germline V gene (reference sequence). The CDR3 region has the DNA TGTGCCAGCAGTTTTTCGTCCAGGGGACGCACTGAAGCTTTCTTT. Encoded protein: CASSFSSRGRTEAFF.

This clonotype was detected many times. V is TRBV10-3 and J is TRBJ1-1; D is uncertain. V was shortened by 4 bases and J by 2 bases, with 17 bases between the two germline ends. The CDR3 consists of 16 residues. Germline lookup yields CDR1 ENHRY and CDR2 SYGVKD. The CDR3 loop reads CAISGRATQLNTEAFF. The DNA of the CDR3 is TGTGCCATCAGTGGACGCGCCACACAGCTCAACACTGAAGCTTTCTTT.

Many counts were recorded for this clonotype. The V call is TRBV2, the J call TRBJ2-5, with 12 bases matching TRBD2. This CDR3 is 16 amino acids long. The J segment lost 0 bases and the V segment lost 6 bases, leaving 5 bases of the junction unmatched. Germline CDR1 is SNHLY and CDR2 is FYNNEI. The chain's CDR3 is CASRLAGGNYQETQYF. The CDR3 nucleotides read TGTGCCAGCAGGCTAGCGGGAGGGAACTACCAAGAGACCCAGTACTTC.